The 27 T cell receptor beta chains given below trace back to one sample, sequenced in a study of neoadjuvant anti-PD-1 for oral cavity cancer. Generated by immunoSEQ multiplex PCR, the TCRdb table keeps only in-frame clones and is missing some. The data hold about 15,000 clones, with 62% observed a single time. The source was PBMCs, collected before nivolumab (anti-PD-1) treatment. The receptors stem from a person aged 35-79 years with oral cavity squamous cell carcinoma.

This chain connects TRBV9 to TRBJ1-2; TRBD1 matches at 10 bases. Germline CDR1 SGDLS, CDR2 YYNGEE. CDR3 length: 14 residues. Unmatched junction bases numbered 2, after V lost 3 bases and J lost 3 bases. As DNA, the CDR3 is TGTGCCAGCAGCGGGGGACAGGGGCACTATGGCTACACCTTC. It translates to CASSGGQGHYGYTF.

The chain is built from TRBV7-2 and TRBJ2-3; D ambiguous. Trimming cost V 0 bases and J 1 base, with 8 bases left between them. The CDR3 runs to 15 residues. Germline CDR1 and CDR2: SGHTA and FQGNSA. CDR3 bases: TGTGCCAGCAGCTTAGCGGACCCACGCACAGATACGCAGTATTTT. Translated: CASSLADPRTDTQYF.

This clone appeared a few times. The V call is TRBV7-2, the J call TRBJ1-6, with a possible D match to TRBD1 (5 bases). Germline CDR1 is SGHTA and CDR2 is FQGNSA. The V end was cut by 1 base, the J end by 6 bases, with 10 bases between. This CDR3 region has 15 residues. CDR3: CASSLGGVPNSPLHF. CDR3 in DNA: TGTGCCAGCAGCTTAGGGGGGGTCCCTAATTCACCCCTCCACTTT. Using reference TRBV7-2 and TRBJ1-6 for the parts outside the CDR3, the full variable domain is GAGVSQSPSNKVTEKGKDVELRCDPISGHTALYWYRQSLGQGLEFLIYFQGNSAPDKSGLPSDRFSAERTGGSVSTLTIQRTQQEDSAVYLCASSLGGVPNSPLHFGNGTRLTVT.

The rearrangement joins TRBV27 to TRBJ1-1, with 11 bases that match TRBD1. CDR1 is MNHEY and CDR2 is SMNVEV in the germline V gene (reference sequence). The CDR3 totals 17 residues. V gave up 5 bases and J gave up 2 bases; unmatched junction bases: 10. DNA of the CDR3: TGTGCCAGCAGTCCCGGACAGGGGGCTACGGGCAACACTGAAGCTTTCTTT. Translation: CASSPGQGATGNTEAFF.

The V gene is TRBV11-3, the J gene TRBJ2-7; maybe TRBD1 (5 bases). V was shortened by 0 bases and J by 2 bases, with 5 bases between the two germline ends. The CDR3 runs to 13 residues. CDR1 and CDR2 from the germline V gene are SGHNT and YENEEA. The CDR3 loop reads CASSLEGPYEQYF. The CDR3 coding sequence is TGTGCCAGCAGCTTAGAGGGGCCCTACGAGCAGTACTTC.

The CDR3 protein is CASSDRARISEQYF. CDR3 nucleotide sequence: TGCGCCAGCAGTGATCGGGCTAGAATCTCCGAGCAGTACTTC. V usage is TRBV10-1 and J usage is TRBJ2-7, with D uncertain. With 3 bases removed from V and 6 bases from J, the gap between germline ends came to 15 bases. Germline lookup yields CDR1 WNHNN and CDR2 SYGVQD (reference sequence). The CDR3 has 14 amino acids.

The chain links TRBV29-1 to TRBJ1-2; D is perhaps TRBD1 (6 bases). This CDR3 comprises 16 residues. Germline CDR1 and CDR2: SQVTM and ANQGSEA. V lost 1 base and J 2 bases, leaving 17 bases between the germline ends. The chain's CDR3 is CSVEGGQGRGNYGYTF. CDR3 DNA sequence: TGCAGCGTTGAAGGGGGACAAGGAAGAGGGAACTATGGCTACACCTTC.

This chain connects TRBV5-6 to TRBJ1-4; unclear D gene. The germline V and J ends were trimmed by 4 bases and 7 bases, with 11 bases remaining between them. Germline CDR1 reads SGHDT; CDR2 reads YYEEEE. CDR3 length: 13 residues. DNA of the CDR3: TGTGCCAGCAGCCGGAATGAGCGTGAAAAACTGTTTTTT. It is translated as CASSRNEREKLFF.

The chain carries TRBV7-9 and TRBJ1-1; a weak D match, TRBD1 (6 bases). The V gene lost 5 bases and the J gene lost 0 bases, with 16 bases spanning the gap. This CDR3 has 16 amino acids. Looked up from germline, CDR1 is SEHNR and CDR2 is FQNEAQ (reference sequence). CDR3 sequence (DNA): TGTGCCAGCAGCCCTCGTGGGACAAGAATGAACACTGAAGCTTTCTTT. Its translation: CASSPRGTRMNTEAFF.

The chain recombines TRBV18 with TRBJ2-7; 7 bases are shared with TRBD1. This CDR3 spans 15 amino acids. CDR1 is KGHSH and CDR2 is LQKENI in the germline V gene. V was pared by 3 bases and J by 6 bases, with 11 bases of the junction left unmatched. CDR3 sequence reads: CASSPLGQSVLEQYF. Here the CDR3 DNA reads TGTGCCAGCTCACCCTTGGGACAGTCGGTTCTCGAGCAGTACTTC.

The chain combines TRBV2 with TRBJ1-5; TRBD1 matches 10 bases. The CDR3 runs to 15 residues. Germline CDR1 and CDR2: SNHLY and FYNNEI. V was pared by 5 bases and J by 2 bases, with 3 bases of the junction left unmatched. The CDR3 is CASSRQGAGNQPQHF. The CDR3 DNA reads TGTGCCAGCAGTAGACAGGGGGCCGGCAATCAGCCCCAGCATTTT.

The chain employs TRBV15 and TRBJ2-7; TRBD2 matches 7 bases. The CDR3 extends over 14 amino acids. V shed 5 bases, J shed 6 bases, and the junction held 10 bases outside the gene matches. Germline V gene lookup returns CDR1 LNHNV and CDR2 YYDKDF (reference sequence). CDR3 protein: CATSPRDGRGEQYF. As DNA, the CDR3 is TGTGCCACCAGCCCTAGAGATGGGAGGGGCGAGCAGTACTTC.

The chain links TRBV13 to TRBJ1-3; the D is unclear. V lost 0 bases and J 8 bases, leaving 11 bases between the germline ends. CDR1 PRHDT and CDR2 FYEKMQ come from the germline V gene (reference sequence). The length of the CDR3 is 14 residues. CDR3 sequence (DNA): TGTGCCAGCAGCTTAGGGGGTACATGGGACACCATATATTTT. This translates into CASSLGGTWDTIYF.

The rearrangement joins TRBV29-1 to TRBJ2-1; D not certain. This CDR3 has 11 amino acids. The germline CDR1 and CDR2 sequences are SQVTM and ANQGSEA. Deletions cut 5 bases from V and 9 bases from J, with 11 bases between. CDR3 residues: CSVTSPGEQFF. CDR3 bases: TGCAGCGTTACCTCTCCCGGTGAGCAGTTCTTC.

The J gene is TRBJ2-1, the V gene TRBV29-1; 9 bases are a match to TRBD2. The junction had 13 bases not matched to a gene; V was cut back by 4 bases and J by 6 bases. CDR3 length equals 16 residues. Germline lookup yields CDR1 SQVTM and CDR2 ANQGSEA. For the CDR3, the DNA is TGCAGCGTTGGCGCCTTAGCGGGAGCCCGAGGCAATGAGCAGTTCTTC. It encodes CSVGALAGARGNEQFF.

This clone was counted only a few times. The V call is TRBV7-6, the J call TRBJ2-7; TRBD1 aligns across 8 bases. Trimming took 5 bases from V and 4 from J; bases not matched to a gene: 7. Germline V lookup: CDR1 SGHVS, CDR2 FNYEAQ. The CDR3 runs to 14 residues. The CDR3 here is CASSRDRGAYEQYF. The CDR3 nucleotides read TGTGCCAGCAGCCGCGACAGGGGAGCTTACGAGCAGTACTTC.

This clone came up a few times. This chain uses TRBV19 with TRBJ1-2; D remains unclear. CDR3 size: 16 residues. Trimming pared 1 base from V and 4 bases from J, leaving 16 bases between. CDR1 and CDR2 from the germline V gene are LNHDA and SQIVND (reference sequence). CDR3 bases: TGTGCCAGTAGTATAGGGTGGACTCCCGGAGGCTATGGCTACACCTTC. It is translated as CASSIGWTPGGYGYTF.

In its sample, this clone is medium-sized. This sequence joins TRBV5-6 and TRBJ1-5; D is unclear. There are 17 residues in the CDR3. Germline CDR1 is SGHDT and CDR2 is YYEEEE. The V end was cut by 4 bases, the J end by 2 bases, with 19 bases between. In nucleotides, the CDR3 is TGTGCCAGCAGCCTATATACGGGGAGAGGAGGCAATCAGCCCCAGCATTTT. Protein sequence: CASSLYTGRGGNQPQHF.

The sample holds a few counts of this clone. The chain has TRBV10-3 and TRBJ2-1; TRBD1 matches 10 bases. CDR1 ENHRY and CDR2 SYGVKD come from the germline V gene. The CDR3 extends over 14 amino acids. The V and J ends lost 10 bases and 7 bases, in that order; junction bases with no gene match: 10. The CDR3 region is CATDDLGQGNEQFF. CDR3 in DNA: TGTGCCACCGACGACCTGGGACAGGGGAATGAGCAGTTCTTC.

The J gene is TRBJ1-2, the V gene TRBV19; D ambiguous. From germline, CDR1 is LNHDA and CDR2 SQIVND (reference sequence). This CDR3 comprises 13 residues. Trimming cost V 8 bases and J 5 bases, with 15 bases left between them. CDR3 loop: CASFTAGPYGYTF. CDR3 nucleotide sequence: TGTGCCAGTTTCACGGCCGGCCCTTATGGCTACACCTTC.

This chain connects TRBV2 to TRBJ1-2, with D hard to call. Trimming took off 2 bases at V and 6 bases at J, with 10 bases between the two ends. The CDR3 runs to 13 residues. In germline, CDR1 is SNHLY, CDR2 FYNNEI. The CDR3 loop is CASSEQVDNGYTF. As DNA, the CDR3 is TGTGCCAGCAGTGAACAGGTTGATAATGGCTACACCTTC.

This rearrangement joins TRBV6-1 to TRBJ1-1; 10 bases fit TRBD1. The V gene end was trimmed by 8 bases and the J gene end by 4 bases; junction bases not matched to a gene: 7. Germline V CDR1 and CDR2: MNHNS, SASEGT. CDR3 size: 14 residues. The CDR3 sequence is CASPPRTGGTEAFF. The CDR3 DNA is TGTGCCAGCCCGCCTAGGACAGGGGGCACTGAAGCTTTCTTT.

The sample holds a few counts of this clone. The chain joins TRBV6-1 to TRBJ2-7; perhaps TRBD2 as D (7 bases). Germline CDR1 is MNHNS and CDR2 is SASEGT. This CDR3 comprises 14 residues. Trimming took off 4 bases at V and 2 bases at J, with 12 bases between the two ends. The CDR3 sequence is CASSGGGVAYEQYF. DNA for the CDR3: TGTGCCAGCAGTGGAGGGGGGGTGGCCTACGAGCAGTACTTC.

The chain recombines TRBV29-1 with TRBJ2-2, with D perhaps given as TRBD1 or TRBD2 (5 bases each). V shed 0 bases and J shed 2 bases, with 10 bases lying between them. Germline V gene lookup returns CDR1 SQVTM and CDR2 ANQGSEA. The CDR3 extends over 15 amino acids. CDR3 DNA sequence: TGCAGCGTTGAAGACAGAGGGACCAACACCGGGGAGCTGTTTTTT. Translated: CSVEDRGTNTGELFF.

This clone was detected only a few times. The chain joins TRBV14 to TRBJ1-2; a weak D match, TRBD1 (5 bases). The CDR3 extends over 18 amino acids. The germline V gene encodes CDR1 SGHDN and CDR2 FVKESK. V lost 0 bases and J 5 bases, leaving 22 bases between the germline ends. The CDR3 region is CASSQDPARESLSYGYTF. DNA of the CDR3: TGTGCCAGCAGCCAAGATCCCGCCAGGGAGAGCTTATCATATGGCTACACCTTC.

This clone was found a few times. The CDR3 sequence: CASSPQGWDEQYF. In nucleotides, the CDR3 is TGTGCCAGCAGTCCACAGGGTTGGGACGAGCAGTACTTC. V usage is TRBV28 and J usage is TRBJ2-7; tentative D call: TRBD1 (6 bases). The CDR3 spans 13 residues. The germline V and J ends were trimmed by 5 bases and 5 bases, with 13 bases remaining between them. CDR1 is MDHEN, CDR2 SYDVKM, per germline.

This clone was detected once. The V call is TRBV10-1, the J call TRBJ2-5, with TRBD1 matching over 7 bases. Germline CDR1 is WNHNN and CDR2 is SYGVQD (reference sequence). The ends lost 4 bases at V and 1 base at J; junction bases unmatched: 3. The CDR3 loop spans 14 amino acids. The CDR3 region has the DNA TGCGCCAGCAGTGCGAGACAGGGCCAAGAGACCCAGTACTTC. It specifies CASSARQGQETQYF.